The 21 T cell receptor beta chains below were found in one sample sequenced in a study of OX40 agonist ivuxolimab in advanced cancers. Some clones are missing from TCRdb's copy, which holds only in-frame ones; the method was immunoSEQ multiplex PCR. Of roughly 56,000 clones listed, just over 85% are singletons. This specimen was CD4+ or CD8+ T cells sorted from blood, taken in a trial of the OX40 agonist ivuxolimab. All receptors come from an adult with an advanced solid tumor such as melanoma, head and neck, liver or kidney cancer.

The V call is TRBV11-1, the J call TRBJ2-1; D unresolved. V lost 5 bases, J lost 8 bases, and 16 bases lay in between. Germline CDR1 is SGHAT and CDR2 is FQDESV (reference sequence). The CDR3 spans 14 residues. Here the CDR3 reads CASSPQLGMDEQFF. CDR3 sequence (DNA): TGTGCCAGCAGCCCCCAGTTAGGGATGGATGAGCAGTTCTTC.

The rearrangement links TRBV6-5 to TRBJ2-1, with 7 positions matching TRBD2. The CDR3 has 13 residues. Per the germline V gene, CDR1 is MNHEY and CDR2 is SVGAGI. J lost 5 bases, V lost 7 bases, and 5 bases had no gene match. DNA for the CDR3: TGTGCCAGCAAGGGGACTAAAAACAATGAGCAGTTCTTC. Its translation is CASKGTKNNEQFF.

CDR3 coding DNA: TGTGCCAGCAGTGGGGCAGAGAATCAGCCCCAGCATTTT. Translation: CASSGAENQPQHF. This chain connects TRBV2 to TRBJ1-5; D is unclear. V gave up 4 bases and J gave up 4 bases, with 8 bases separating them. From germline, CDR1 is SNHLY and CDR2 FYNNEI. The CDR3 runs to 13 residues.

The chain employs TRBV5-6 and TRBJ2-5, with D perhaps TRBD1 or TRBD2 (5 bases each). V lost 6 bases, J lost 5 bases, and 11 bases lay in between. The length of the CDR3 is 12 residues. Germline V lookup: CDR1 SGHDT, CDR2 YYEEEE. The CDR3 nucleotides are TGTGCCAGCAAGGGGAGTTTGGAGACCCAGTACTTC. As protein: CASKGSLETQYF.

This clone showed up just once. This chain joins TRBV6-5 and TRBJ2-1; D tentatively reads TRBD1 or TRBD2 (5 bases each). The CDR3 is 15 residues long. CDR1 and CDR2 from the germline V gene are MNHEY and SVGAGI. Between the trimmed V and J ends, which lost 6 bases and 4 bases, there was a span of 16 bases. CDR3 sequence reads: CASSLRDPSYNEQFF. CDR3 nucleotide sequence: TGTGCCAGCAGCCTCCGGGACCCATCATACAATGAGCAGTTCTTC.

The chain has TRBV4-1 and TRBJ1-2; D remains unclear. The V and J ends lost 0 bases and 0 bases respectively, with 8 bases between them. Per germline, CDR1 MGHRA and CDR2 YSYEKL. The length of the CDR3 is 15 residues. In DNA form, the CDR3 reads TGCGCCAGCAGCCAAGATCTTGGGCCTAACTATGGCTACACCTTC. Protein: CASSQDLGPNYGYTF.

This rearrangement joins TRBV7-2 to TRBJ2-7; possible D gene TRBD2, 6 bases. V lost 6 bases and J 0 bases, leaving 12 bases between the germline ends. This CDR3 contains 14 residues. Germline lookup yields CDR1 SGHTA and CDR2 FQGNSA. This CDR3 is CASRGGTISYEQYF. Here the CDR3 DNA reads TGTGCCAGCAGGGGGGGAACCATCTCCTACGAGCAGTACTTC.

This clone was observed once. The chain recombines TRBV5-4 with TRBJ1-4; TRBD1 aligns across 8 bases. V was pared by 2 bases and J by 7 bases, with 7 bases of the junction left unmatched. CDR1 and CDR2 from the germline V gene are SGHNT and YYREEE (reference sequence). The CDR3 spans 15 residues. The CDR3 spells CASSLGGTGGEKLFF. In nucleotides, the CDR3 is TGTGCCAGCAGCTTAGGGGGGACAGGAGGTGAAAAACTGTTTTTT.

The CDR3 region has the DNA TGCGCCAGCAGTCCAGGGGACGCTTCCTACAATGAGCAGTTCTTC. It yields the protein CASSPGDASYNEQFF. V and J are TRBV10-1 and TRBJ2-1; weak D call: TRBD1 (6 bases). The V and J ends lost 5 bases and 1 base respectively, with 12 bases between them. In germline, CDR1 is WNHNN, CDR2 SYGVQD (reference sequence). There are 15 residues in the CDR3.

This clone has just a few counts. CDR3 loop: CASSIVGLGFSGANVLTF. The CDR3, as DNA: TGTGCCAGTAGTATAGTCGGTTTGGGTTTCTCTGGGGCCAACGTCCTGACTTTC. This rearrangement joins TRBV19 to TRBJ2-6, with D uncertain. This CDR3 is 18 amino acids long. Trimming took off 1 base at V and 0 bases at J, with 13 bases between the two ends. Germline V gene lookup returns CDR1 LNHDA and CDR2 SQIVND (reference sequence).

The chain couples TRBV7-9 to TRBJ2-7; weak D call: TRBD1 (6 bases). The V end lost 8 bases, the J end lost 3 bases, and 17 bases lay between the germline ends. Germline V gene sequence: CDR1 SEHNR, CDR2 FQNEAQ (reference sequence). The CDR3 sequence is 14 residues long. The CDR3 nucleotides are TGTGCCAGCTGCGGGCCAGGGGATTGCTACGAGCAGTACTTC. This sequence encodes CASCGPGDCYEQYF.

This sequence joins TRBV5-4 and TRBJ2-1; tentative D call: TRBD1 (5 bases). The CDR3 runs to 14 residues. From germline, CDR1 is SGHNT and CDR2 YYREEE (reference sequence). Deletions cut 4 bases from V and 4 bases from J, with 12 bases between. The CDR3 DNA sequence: TGTGCCAGCAGCCCCCCGACAGTTTACAATGAGCAGTTCTTC. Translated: CASSPPTVYNEQFF.

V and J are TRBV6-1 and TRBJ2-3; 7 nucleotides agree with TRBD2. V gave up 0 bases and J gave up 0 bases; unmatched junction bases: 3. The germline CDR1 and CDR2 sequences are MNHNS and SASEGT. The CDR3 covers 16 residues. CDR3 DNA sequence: TGTGCCAGCAGTGAAGCTCTAGCGGTTAGCACAGATACGCAGTATTTT. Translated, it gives CASSEALAVSTDTQYF.

The CDR3 sequence is CASSIISGDTEAFF. CDR3 nucleotides: TGTGCCAGTAGTATTATATCGGGAGACACTGAAGCTTTCTTT. The chain employs TRBV19 and TRBJ1-1, with unresolved D. Trimming left V 3 bases short and J 3 bases short, with 11 bases between. The CDR3 is 14 amino acids. CDR1 is LNHDA, CDR2 SQIVND, per germline (reference sequence).

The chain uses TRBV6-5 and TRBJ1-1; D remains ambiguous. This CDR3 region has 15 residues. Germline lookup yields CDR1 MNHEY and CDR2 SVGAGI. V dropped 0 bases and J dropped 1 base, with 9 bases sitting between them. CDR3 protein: CASSYSRRQNTEAFF. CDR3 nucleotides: TGTGCCAGCAGTTACTCGCGTCGCCAGAACACTGAAGCTTTCTTT.

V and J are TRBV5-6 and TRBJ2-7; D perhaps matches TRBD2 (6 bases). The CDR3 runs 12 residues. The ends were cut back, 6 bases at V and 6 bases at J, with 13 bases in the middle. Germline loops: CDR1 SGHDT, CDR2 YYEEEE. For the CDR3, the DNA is TGTGCCAGCACTATGTACGGGGGCGAGCAGTACTTC. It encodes CASTMYGGEQYF.

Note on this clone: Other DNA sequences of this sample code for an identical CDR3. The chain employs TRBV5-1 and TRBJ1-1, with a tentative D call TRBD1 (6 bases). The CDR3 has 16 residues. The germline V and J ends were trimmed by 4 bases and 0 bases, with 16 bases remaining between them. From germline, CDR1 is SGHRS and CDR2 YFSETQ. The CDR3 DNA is TGCGCCAGCAGCGAACAGCCGGGACAATTGAACACTGAAGCTTTCTTT. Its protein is CASSEQPGQLNTEAFF.

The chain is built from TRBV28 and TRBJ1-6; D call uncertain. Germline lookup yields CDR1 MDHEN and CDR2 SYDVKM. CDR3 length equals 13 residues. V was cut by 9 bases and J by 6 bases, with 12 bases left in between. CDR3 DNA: TGTGCCAGTATCCGAAAGGCTAATTCACCCCTCCACTTT. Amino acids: CASIRKANSPLHF.

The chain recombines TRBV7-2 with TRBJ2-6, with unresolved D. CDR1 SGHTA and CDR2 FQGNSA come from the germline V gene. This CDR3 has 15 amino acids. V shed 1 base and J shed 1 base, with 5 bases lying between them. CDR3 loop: CASSLGLSGANVLTF. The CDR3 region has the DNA TGTGCCAGCAGCTTAGGACTGTCTGGGGCCAACGTCCTGACTTTC.

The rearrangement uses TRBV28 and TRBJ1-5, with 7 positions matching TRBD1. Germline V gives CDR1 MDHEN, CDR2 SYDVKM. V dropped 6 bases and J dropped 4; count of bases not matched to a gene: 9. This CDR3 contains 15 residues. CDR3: CASSQQGSGNQPQHF. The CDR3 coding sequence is TGTGCCAGCAGCCAACAGGGGTCAGGAAATCAGCCCCAGCATTTT.

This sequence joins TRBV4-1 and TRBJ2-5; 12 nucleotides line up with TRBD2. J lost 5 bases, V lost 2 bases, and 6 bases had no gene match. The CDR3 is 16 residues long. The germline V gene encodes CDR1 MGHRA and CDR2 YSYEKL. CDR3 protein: CASSQPLAGGGETQYF. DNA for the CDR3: TGCGCCAGCAGCCAACCCCTAGCGGGAGGGGGGGAGACCCAGTACTTC.